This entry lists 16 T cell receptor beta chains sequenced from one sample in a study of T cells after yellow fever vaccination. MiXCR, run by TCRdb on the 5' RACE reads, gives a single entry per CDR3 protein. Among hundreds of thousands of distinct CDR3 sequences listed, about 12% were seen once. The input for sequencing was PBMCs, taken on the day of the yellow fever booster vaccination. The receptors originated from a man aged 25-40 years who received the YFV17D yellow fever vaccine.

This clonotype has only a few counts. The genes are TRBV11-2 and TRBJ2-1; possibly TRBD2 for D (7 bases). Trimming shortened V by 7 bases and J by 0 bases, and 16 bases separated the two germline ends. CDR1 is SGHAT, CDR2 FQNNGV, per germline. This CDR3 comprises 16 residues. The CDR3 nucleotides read TGTGCCAGCATCCGTGGGAGGGGGAGCTCCTACAATGAGCAGTTCTTC. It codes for CASIRGRGSSYNEQFF.

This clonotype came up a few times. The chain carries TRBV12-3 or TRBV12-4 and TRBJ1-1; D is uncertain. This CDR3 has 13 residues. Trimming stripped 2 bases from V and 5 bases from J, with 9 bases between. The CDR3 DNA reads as TGTGCCAGCAGTTTAACGGAGACTACTGAAGCTTTCTTT. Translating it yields CASSLTETTEAFF.

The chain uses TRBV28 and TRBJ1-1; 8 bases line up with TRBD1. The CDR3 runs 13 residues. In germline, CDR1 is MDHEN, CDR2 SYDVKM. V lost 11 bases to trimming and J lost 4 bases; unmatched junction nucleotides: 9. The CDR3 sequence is CAAKGTGSTEAFF. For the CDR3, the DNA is TGTGCCGCCAAAGGGACAGGAAGCACTGAAGCTTTCTTT.

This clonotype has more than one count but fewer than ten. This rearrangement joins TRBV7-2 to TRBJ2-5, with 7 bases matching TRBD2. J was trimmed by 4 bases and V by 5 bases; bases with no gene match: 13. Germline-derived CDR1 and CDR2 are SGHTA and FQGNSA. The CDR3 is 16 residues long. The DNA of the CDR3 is TGTGCCAGCAGCCTGGCCCTCAGCGGGGAAACAGAGACCCAGTACTTC. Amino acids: CASSLALSGETETQYF.

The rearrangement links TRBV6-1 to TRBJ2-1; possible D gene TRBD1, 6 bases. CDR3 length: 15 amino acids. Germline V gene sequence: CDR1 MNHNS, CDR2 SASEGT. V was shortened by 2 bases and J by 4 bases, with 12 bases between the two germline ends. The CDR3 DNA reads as TGTGCCAGCAGTGAACTCGGCCAGGGGTACAATGAGCAGTTCTTC. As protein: CASSELGQGYNEQFF.

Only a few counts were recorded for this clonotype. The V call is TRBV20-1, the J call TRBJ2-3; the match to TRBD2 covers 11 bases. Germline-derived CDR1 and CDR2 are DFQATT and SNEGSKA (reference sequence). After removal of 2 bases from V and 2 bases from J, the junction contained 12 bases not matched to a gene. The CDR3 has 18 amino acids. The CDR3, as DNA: TGCAGTGCTAGACCCCTAATGATAGCGGGAGGGCTCACAGATACGCAGTATTTT. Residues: CSARPLMIAGGLTDTQYF.

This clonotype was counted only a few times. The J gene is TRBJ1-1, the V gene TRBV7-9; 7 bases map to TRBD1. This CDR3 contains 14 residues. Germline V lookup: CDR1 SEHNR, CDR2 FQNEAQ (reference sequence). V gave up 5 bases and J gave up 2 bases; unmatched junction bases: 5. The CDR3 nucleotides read TGTGCCAGCAGCAAAGGGGACAGTAACACTGAAGCTTTCTTT. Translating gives CASSKGDSNTEAFF.

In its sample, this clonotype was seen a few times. CDR3 DNA sequence: TGTGCCAGCAGCCCTCAGATGAATCAGCCCCAGCATTTT. Protein product: CASSPQMNQPQHF. The chain employs TRBV7-2 and TRBJ1-5; D is undetermined. CDR3 length: 13 residues. Trimming pared 5 bases from V and 4 bases from J, leaving 9 bases between. Germline V gene lookup returns CDR1 SGHTA and CDR2 FQGNSA. The full variable domain, with the rest looked up from reference TRBV7-2 and TRBJ1-5, is GAGVSQSPSNKVTEKGKDVELRCDPISGHTALYWYRQSLGQGLEFLIYFQGNSAPDKSGLPSDRFSAERTGGSVSTLTIQRTQQEDSAVYLCASSPQMNQPQHFGDGTRLSIL.

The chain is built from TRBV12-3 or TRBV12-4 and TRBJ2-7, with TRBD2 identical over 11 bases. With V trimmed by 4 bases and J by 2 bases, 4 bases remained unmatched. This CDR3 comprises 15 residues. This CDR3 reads CASSSPSGGTYEQYF. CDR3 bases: TGTGCCAGCAGTTCCCCTAGCGGGGGGACCTACGAGCAGTACTTC.

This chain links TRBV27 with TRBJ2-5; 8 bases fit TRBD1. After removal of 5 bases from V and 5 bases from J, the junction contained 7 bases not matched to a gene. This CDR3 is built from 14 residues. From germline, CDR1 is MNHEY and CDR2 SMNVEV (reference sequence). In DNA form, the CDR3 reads TGTGCCAGCAGTCAGGACAGGGTGTACGAGACCCAGTACTTC. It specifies CASSQDRVYETQYF.

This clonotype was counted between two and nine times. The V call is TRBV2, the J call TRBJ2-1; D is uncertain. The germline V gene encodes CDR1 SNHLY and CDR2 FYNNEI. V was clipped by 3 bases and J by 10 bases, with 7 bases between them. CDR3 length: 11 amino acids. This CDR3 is CASSDWVEQFF. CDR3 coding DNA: TGTGCCAGCAGTGATTGGGTAGAGCAGTTCTTC.

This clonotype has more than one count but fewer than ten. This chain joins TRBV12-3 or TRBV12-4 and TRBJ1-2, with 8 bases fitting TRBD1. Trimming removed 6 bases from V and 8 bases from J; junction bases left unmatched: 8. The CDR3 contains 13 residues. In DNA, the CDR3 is TGTGCCAGCAGCGCCGGACAGGGAGTAGGCTACACCTTC. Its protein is CASSAGQGVGYTF.

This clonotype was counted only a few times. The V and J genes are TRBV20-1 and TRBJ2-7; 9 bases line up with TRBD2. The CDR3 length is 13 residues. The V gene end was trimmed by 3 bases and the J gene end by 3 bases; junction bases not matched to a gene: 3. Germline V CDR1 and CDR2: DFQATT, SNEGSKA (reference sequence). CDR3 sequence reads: CSARSSGDYEQYF. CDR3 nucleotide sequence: TGCAGTGCTAGGTCTAGCGGGGACTACGAGCAGTACTTC.

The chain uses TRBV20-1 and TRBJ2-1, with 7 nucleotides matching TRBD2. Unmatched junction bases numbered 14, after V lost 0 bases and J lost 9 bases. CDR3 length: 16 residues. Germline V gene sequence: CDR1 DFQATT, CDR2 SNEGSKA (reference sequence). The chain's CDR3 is CSARDYIQGRGGEQFF. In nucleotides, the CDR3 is TGCAGTGCTAGAGATTACATTCAAGGGAGGGGTGGTGAGCAGTTCTTC.

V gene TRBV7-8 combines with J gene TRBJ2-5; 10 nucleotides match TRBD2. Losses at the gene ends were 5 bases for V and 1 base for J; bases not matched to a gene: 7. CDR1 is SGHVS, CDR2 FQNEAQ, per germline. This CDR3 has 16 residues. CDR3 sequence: CASSRKLAGFQETQYF. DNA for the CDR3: TGTGCCAGCAGCCGAAAACTAGCGGGGTTCCAAGAGACCCAGTACTTC.

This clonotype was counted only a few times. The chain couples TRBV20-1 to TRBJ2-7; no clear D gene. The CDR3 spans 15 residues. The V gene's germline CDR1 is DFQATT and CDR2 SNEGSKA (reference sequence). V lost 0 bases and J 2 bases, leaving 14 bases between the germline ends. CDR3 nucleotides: TGCAGTGCTAGAGACCCCGACCGATGGGCCTACGAGCAGTACTTC. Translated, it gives CSARDPDRWAYEQYF.